This T cell receptor (beta chain) was profiled in a study of low-dose radiotherapy and immunotherapy resistance in tumors. This CDR3 has 16 residues. J gave up 3 bases and V 3 bases, and 9 bases lay outside the gene matches. Germline-derived CDR1 and CDR2 are SGHRS and YFSETQ. Priming of first-strand cDNA relied on TRAV- and TRBV-specific primers (covering alpha and beta chains). Amplification of TCRs used a constant-region primer and V-primer adapter for 15 to 25 PCR cycles. TCRdb analysed the reads with MiXCR anew, one entry per CDR3 protein. The sample gives 57,000 or so distinct CDR3 sequences, 25% of which show up once; 5.5% to 6% is in the top ten. This clonotype showed up many times. Time point indicated: before trial treatment.

This clonotype originated in a male donor with prostate cancer. Source: PBMCs, taken before treatment. This chain uses TRBV5-1 with TRBJ2-3, with 8 positions matching TRBD2. Here the CDR3 DNA reads TGCGCCAGCAGCTCCGAAATTAGCGGGGAAACAGATACGCAGTATTTT. Protein sequence: CASSSEISGETDTQYF. Using reference TRBV5-1 and TRBJ2-3 for the parts outside the CDR3, the full variable domain is KAGVTQTPRYLIKTRGQQVTLSCSPISGHRSVSWYQQTPGQGLQFLFEYFSETQRNKGNFPGRFSGRQFSNSRSEMNVSTLELGDSALYLCASSSEISGETDTQYFGPGTRLTVL.